This T cell receptor (beta chain) was observed in a study of blood T cell repertoires in COVID-19. In the study overall: The cDNA or gDNA used as material had been derived from T cells, B-cell-depleted T cells, or PBMCs.

V lost 0 bases and J lost 3, with 3 bases in between. CDR1 and CDR2 from the germline V gene are SGHRS and YFSETQ. The CDR3 totals 13 residues. Only in-frame clones appear in the TCRdb table, and some are missing; sequencing was by immunoSEQ multiplex PCR. Found here are over 50,000 clones, about 87% of them singletons; the top ten hold approximately 3.7%. The chain couples TRBV5-1 to TRBJ2-2, with D unresolved. This receptor was taken from a human donor in a cohort sampled during active COVID-19. The sequencing input was peripheral blood. The CDR3 loop reads CASSLADTGELFF. The CDR3 DNA sequence: TGCGCCAGCAGCTTGGCCGACACCGGGGAGCTGTTTTTT.